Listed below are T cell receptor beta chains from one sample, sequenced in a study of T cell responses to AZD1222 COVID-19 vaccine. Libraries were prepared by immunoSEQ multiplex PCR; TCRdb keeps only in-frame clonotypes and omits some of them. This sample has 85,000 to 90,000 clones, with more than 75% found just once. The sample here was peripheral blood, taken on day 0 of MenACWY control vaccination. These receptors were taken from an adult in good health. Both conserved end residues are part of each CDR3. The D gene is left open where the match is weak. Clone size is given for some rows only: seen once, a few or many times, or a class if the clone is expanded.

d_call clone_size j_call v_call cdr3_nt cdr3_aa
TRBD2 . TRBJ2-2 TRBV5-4 TGTGCCAGCAGCCTAGCGGGGCAGAACACCGGGGAGCTGTTTTTT CASSLAGQNTGELFF
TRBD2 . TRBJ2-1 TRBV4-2 TGTGCCAGCAGCCAACGGTCGGGACTAGGATGGGATGAGCAGTTCTTC CASSQRSGLGWDEQFF
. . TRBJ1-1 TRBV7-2 TGTGCCAGCAGCTTAGTTGTGGCAGGGACTGAAGCTTTCTTT CASSLVVAGTEAFF
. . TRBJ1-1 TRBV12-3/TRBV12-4 TGTGCCAGCAGTCCCCAACTGAACACTGAAGCTTTCTTT CASSPQLNTEAFF
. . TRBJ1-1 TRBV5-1 TGCGCCAGCAGCTTGCCGGGACACCAGGGCACTGAAGCTTTCTTT CASSLPGHQGTEAFF
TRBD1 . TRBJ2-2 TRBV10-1 TGCGCCAGCAGTGAAGGGACAGAAAACACCGGGGAGCTGTTTTTT CASSEGTENTGELFF
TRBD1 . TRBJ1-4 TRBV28 TGTGCCAGCAGTTCGATTTCAGGGGGCTGGGAAAAACTGTTTTTT CASSSISGGWEKLFF
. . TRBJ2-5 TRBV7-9 TGTGCCAGCAGCTTAGAGGGCGGGTCTGGAAAGACCCAGTACTTC CASSLEGGSGKTQYF
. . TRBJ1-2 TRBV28 TGTGCCAGCAGTTCACAAGAGATTAACTATGGCTACACCTTC CASSSQEINYGYTF
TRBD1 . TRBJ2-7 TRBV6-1 TGTGCCAGCAGTGAACCGGGACAGGGGGTATTCGAGCAGTACTTC CASSEPGQGVFEQYF
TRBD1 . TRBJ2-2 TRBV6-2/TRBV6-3 TGTGCCAGCAGTTACCTTTGGGGACAGGGCAACACCGGGGAGCTGTTTTTT CASSYLWGQGNTGELFF
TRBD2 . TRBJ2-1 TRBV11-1 TGTGCCAGCAGTCTGGGACTAGCGGGAGGGCCTGAGCAGTTCTTC CASSLGLAGGPEQFF
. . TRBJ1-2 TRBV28 TGTGCCAGCAGTTTATGGGGGACGTTGGACTATGGCTACACCTTC CASSLWGTLDYGYTF
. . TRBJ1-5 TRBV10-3 TGTGCCATCAGTGAGGGGAGGGGCAATCAGCCCCAGCATTTT CAISEGRGNQPQHF
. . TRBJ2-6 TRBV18 TGTGCCAGCTCACCAGTGCAGATTGGAAGCTCTGGGGCCAACGTCCTGACTTTC CASSPVQIGSSGANVLTF
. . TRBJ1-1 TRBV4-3 TGCGCCAGCAGCCCACACCTCCGGGAGATTGAAGCTTTCTTT CASSPHLREIEAFF
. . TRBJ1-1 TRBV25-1 TGTGCCAGCAGTGAGGCGGGGGCCACTGAAGCTTTCTTT CASSEAGATEAFF
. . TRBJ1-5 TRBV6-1 TGTGCCAGCAGTGGGTCCGGGACAATAGATAGCAATCAGCCCCAGCATTTT CASSGSGTIDSNQPQHF
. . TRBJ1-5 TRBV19 TGTGCCAGTAGTACAGTTGGGACGGGGCAGCCCCAGCATTTT CASSTVGTGQPQHF
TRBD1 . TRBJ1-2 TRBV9 TGTGCCAGCAGCGGACAGGGGGGAACTAACTATGGCTACACCTTC CASSGQGGTNYGYTF
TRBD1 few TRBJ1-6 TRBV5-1 TGCGCCAGCAGCCTGAGGACAGGAGGAGGATCACCCCTCCACTTT CASSLRTGGGSPLHF
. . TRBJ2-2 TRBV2 TGTGCCAGCAGTGAACTGGGCGATGGGGAGCTGTTTTTT CASSELGDGELFF
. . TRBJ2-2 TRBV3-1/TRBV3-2 TGTGCCAGCAGCCTAACACAGGGTGCGGCTGGCGGGGAGCTGTTTTTT CASSLTQGAAGGELFF
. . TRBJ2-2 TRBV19 TGTGCCAGTAGTATGGCTTCACTAGGGGAAACCGGGGAGCTGTTTTTT CASSMASLGETGELFF